The 26 T cell receptor beta chains listed next were all sequenced from one sample in a study of CD8+ T cells in alopecia areata. Combined cutaneous lymph node cells underwent sorting by CD4, CD8alpha, NKG2D, NKG2ACE and additional markers. Extracted RNA was reverse transcribed into cDNA, the sequencing template. Libraries were prepared by immunoSEQ multiplex PCR; TCRdb keeps only in-frame clonotypes and omits some of them. This sample shows 290,000 or so clones and no singletons; 0.9% to 1.5% rests with the ten largest. The sample comprised CD4+ T cells sorted from a lymph node. Receptor source: a C3H/HeJ mouse with alopecia areata. The mouse line has the MHC haplotype H2-k.

This clone was detected a few times. Gene names denote mouse genes. The read ends 3 residues before the CDR3 terminus; that terminus is restored from the germline J gene. This chain uses TRBV1 with TRBJ1-6; 7 nucleotides align to TRBD1. TRBJ1-6 is an ORF for which the function is uncertain. Germline values: CDR1 NSQYPW, CDR2 LRSPGD (reference sequence). The CDR3 covers 15 residues. With V trimmed by 0 bases and J by 11 bases, 7 bases remained unmatched. The DNA read from the CDR3 is TGCACCTGCAGTGCAGATCTACAGGGGACGGCGCCC. Protein sequence: CTCSADLQGTAP. The entire CDR3 protein reads CTCSADLQGTAPLYF.

Concerning this clone itself: Germline and genes here are mouse. The read is 4 residues too short to cover the CDR3 end, so that end is filled in from the germline J gene. The gene calls are TRBV1 and TRBJ2-5; 7 bases match TRBD1. There are 15 residues in the CDR3. V was pared by 2 bases and J by 1 base, with 3 bases of the junction left unmatched. Per germline, CDR1 NSQYPW and CDR2 LRSPGD (reference sequence). The part of the CDR3 DNA that was read is TGCACCTGCAGTGCATCAGACAGGGACCAAGAC. Translation: CTCSASDRDQD. The complete CDR3 protein is CTCSASDRDQDTQYF.

Of note for this clone: Mouse gene names apply. The CDR3 is cut off 4 residues early in the read; its end comes from the germline J gene. The chain links TRBV13-3 to TRBJ2-1, with TRBD2 matching 8 bases. The V gene's germline CDR1 is NNHDY and CDR2 SYVADS. Losses at the gene ends were 3 bases for V and 1 base for J; bases not matched to a gene: 3. CDR3 length: 15 residues. CDR3: CASSAWGGNYAEQFF. The CDR3 DNA, read in part, is TGTGCCAGCAGTGCTTGGGGGGGAAACTATGCT.

A remark on this clone: Genes here carry mouse names. The chain's CDR3 is CASSDVTKFNSPLYF. Partial CDR3 DNA: TGTGCCAGCAGTGATGTGACAAAATTTAATTCGCCC. The chain links TRBV13-1 to TRBJ1-6; no clear D. Read sequence stops 3 residues before the CDR3 end, and the germline J gene provides the missing end. TRBJ1-6 falls under the ORF class, with uncertain function. The CDR3 totals 15 residues. Germline-derived CDR1 and CDR2 are NSHNY and SYGAGN. V was cut by 0 bases and J by 6 bases, with 10 bases left in between.

This clone showed up just a few times. Genes here carry mouse names. The DNA ends 4 residues before the CDR3 does, and the rest of the CDR3 is filled in from the germline J gene. The genes are TRBV13-2 and TRBJ2-1, with 12 bases fitting TRBD2. The germline V gene has CDR1 NNHNN and CDR2 SYGAGS (reference sequence). This CDR3 contains 15 residues. The CDR3 is CASGATGGAGAEQFF. CDR3 DNA (partial): TGTGCCAGCGGTGCGACTGGGGGGGCGGGAGCT.

As concerns this clone: The gene symbols are mouse symbols. The sequence runs out 4 residues before the end of the CDR3; the remainder is reconstructed from the germline J gene. V and J are TRBV13-3 and TRBJ2-5, with 8 bases fitting TRBD1. Germline V lookup: CDR1 NNHDY, CDR2 SYVADS. This CDR3 has 15 residues. The trim removed 4 bases at V and 0 bases at J, leaving 4 bases unmatched. The sequenced part of the CDR3 DNA is TGTGCCAGCAGTAGGCAGGGGGCGAACCAAGAC. Its translation is CASSRQGANQD. The entire CDR3 protein is CASSRQGANQDTQYF.

Concerning this clone itself: Mouse germline and gene names are used. The CDR3 end lies 3 residues beyond the end of the read and is filled in from the germline J gene. The chain recombines TRBV19 with TRBJ1-6; weak D call: TRBD1 (5 bases). TRBJ1-6 is assigned to the ORF class and has an uncertain function. The CDR3 covers 16 residues. Germline V gene sequence: CDR1 FNHDT, CDR2 SITEND (reference sequence). Trimming cost V 2 bases and J 0 bases, with 9 bases left between them. CDR3 protein: CASSMGGTSYNSPLYF. The part of the CDR3 DNA that was read is TGTGCCAGCAGTATGGGGGGGACTTCCTATAATTCGCCC.

This clone has more than one count but fewer than ten. Gene names are the mouse ones. The CDR3 end falls 4 residues outside the read, so it is completed with the germline J gene. This sequence joins TRBV1 and TRBJ2-5; 10 positions match TRBD1. Germline CDR1 NSQYPW, CDR2 LRSPGD (reference sequence). The length of the CDR3 is 16 residues. The CDR3 bases that were read are TGCACCTGCAGTGCAGATCAGGGACAGGGGAGAGAC. As protein: CTCSADQGQGRD. The whole CDR3 protein is CTCSADQGQGRDTQYF.

The sample holds a few counts of this clone. Here the gene names and germline are mouse. The read stops 4 residues short of the end of the CDR3; the missing end is completed from the germline J gene. The rearrangement links TRBV17 to TRBJ2-4; 8 bases line up with TRBD1. V shed 2 bases and J 1 base; nucleotides not matched to a gene: 2. CDR3 size: 15 residues. Germline lookup yields CDR1 MNHDT and CDR2 YYDKIL. Partial CDR3 DNA: TGTGCTAGCAGTAGACAGGGGGCTGGTCAAAAC. Its protein product is CASSRQGAGQN. The whole CDR3 sequence reads CASSRQGAGQNTLYF.

This clone was picked up a small number of times. The germline and genes are mouse ones. The CDR3 end is not reached by the read, which stops 4 residues before it; the germline J gene fills it in. The sample contains more than one DNA sequence encoding this CDR3. This sequence joins TRBV1 and TRBJ2-1; D gene uncertain. CDR1 NSQYPW and CDR2 LRSPGD come from the germline V gene (reference sequence). Trimming pared 3 bases from V and 5 bases from J, leaving 5 bases between. The CDR3 consists of 12 residues. This chain's CDR3 is CTCSAVDAEQFF. The CDR3 DNA, read in part, is TGCACCTGCAGTGCGGTGGATGCT.

This clone turned up a few times. The genes and germline here are from mouse. The CDR3 end is not reached by the read, which stops 4 residues before it; the germline J gene fills it in. The chain is built from TRBV13-2 and TRBJ2-1, with TRBD1 identical over 7 bases. Trimming took 4 bases from V and 5 from J; bases not matched to a gene: 6. CDR3 length: 14 amino acids. Looked up from germline, CDR1 is NNHNN and CDR2 is SYGAGS (reference sequence). CDR3 protein: CASGKQGLDAEQFF. Incomplete CDR3 DNA: TGTGCCAGCGGTAAACAGGGGCTGGATGCT.

Regarding this clone: The listed genes are named as in mouse. The CDR3 goes on 4 residues after the read ends, and that part is filled in from the germline J gene. This chain joins TRBV13-3 and TRBJ2-7, with 11 positions matching TRBD2. The CDR3 contains 13 residues. CDR1 is NNHDY and CDR2 is SYVADS in the germline V gene. This CDR3 reads CASRDWGEYEQYF. CDR3 DNA, as far as it was read: TGTGCCAGCAGGGACTGGGGGGAATAT.

This clone has only a few counts. Here the gene names and germline are mouse. The read stops 4 residues short of the end of the CDR3; the missing end is completed from the germline J gene. The J gene is TRBJ2-3, the V gene TRBV5; D possibly corresponds to TRBD1 (7 bases). The CDR3 is 15 amino acids. CDR1 and CDR2 from the germline V gene are LGHNA and YNLKQL (reference sequence). V gave up 0 bases and J gave up 1 base, with 8 bases separating them. CDR3 loop: CASSQERGRAETLYF. The CDR3 DNA, read in part, is TGTGCCAGCAGCCAAGAGAGGGGGCGTGCAGAA.

This clone was detected only a few times. Gene names refer to mouse genes. The read is 4 residues too short to cover the CDR3 end, so that end is filled in from the germline J gene. The rearrangement uses TRBV13-3 and TRBJ2-4; 11 nucleotides line up with TRBD2. The length of the CDR3 is 17 residues. Germline values: CDR1 NNHDY, CDR2 SYVADS. Unmatched junction bases numbered 7, after V lost 4 bases and J lost 0 bases. CDR3 DNA (partial): TGTGCCAGCAGTCCTGGACTGGGGGGTAAAAGTCAAAAC. This translates into CASSPGLGGKSQN. The full-length CDR3 reads as CASSPGLGGKSQNTLYF.

Of note for this clone: Mouse germline and gene names are used. The read ends 4 residues early relative to the CDR3; the germline J gene fills the gap. This specimen includes other DNA sequences encoding the same CDR3. The V gene is TRBV1, the J gene TRBJ2-4; 10 bases agree with TRBD1. The V gene's germline CDR1 is NSQYPW and CDR2 LRSPGD (reference sequence). Losses at the gene ends were 1 base for V and 3 bases for J; bases not matched to a gene: 1. The CDR3 length is 15 residues. The part of the CDR3 DNA that was read is TGCACCTGCAGTGCAGGGACAGGGGGGCAAAAC. The encoded protein is CTCSAGTGGQN. The full CDR3 reads CTCSAGTGGQNTLYF.

A remark on this clone: The genes and germline here are from mouse. Coverage ceases 4 residues before the CDR3 finishes, and the germline J gene fills in the end. The rearrangement joins TRBV5 to TRBJ2-1; 10 positions agree with TRBD2. CDR3 length: 15 amino acids. The junction had 6 bases not matched to a gene; V was cut back by 5 bases and J by 5 bases. The germline gives CDR1 LGHNA, CDR2 YNLKQL (reference sequence). CDR3 DNA (partial): TGTGCCAGCAGCTCCGGGACTGGGGCCGATGCT. Translating gives CASSSGTGADA. The entire CDR3 protein is CASSSGTGADAEQFF.

This clone occurred a few times. The germline and genes are mouse ones. The observed sequence ends 4 residues before the CDR3 terminus, with the missing tail filled in from the germline J gene. Other DNA sequences of this sample code for an identical CDR3. V gene TRBV17 combines with J gene TRBJ2-3, with D possibly matching TRBD2 (7 bases). V was shortened by 1 base and J by 3 bases, with 11 bases between the two germline ends. Germline assignment: CDR1 MNHDT and CDR2 YYDKIL. The CDR3 totals 15 residues. This CDR3 reads CASSRGGGGAETLYF. The part of the CDR3 DNA that was read is TGTGCTAGCAGTAGAGGAGGGGGGGGAGCAGAA.

This clone was seen a few times. Gene names and germline match the mouse. The observed sequence ends 4 residues before the CDR3 terminus, with the missing tail filled in from the germline J gene. The V call is TRBV1, the J call TRBJ2-2; TRBD2 agrees at 11 bases. This CDR3 contains 15 residues. Per the germline V gene, CDR1 is NSQYPW and CDR2 is LRSPGD (reference sequence). The V gene end was trimmed by 3 bases and the J gene end by 4 bases; junction bases not matched to a gene: 1. CDR3 bases read: TGCACCTGCAGTGCTACTGGGGGGGCCACCGGG. It codes for CTCSATGGATG. The entire CDR3 reads CTCSATGGATGQLYF.

This clone came up a few times. Germline and genes here are mouse. The sequenced fragment ends 4 residues before the CDR3 boundary, so the rest is inferred from the germline J gene. The chain links TRBV17 to TRBJ2-5; tentatively, D is TRBD1 (6 bases). Germline CDR1 is MNHDT and CDR2 is YYDKIL. The germline V and J ends were trimmed by 1 base and 2 bases, with 10 bases remaining between them. The CDR3 covers 15 residues. The part of the CDR3 DNA that was read is TGTGCTAGCAGTAGAGCAGGGGACGGCCAAGAC. Amino acids: CASSRAGDGQD. The whole CDR3 protein is CASSRAGDGQDTQYF.

This clone was seen only a few times. Mouse names are used for the genes. The sequence runs out 4 residues before the end of the CDR3; the remainder is reconstructed from the germline J gene. The gene calls are TRBV13-3 and TRBJ1-2, with unresolved D. V was pared by 3 bases and J by 0 bases, with 6 bases between. CDR1 is NNHDY and CDR2 is SYVADS in the germline V gene. This CDR3 region has 13 residues. The sequenced CDR3 bases are TGTGCCAGCAGTGTCGCAGCAAACTCC. Translated: CASSVAANS. The whole CDR3 sequence reads CASSVAANSDYTF.

This clone was seen a handful of times. Gene names refer to mouse genes. Read sequence stops 4 residues before the CDR3 end, and the germline J gene provides the missing end. Other DNA sequences from this sample encode an identical CDR3 as well. This chain links TRBV19 with TRBJ2-7; 8 nucleotides match TRBD2. The trim removed 0 bases at V and 0 bases at J, leaving 2 bases unmatched. CDR3 length: 15 amino acids. Germline V gives CDR1 FNHDT, CDR2 SITEND (reference sequence). The covered CDR3 bases are TGTGCCAGCAGTATAGCTGGGGGGAGCTCCTAT. Amino acids: CASSIAGGSSY. The entire CDR3 is CASSIAGGSSYEQYF. Full variable domain (remainder filled in from reference TRBV19 and TRBJ2-7): GGIITQTPKFLIGQEGQKLTLKCQQNFNHDTMYWYRQDSGKGLRLIYYSITENDLQKGDLSEGYDASREKKSSFSLTVTSAQKNEMAVFLCASSIAGGSSYEQYFGPGTRLTVL.

This clone appeared many times. Gene names refer to mouse genes. Read sequence stops 4 residues before the CDR3 end, and the germline J gene provides the missing end. This specimen includes other DNA sequences encoding the same CDR3. The chain has TRBV17 and TRBJ2-5, with D possibly being TRBD1 (6 bases). There are 13 residues in the CDR3. The V gene's germline CDR1 is MNHDT and CDR2 YYDKIL. CDR3 sequence reads: CASSRQGRDTQYF. Incomplete CDR3 DNA: TGTGCTAGCAGTAGACAGGGGAGGGAC.

A remark on this clone: Genes and germline are mouse. The CDR3 spells CASSIGGHYNSPLYF. CDR3 bases read: TGTGCCAGCAGTATAGGGGGCCACTATAATTCGCCC. The chain has TRBV19 and TRBJ1-6; tentative D call: TRBD1 (5 bases). The read terminates 3 residues before the CDR3 end, so the remaining end is supplied by the germline J gene. TRBJ1-6 belongs to the ORF category, with a function that is uncertain. This CDR3 has 15 amino acids. Germline CDR1 is FNHDT and CDR2 is SITEND (reference sequence). Trimming pared 0 bases from V and 3 bases from J, leaving 7 bases between.

This clone was seen repeatedly, ten times or more. Gene names are mouse gene names. The same CDR3 can be traced to other DNA sequences in this sample. The CDR3 DNA, read in part, is TGTGCTAGCAGTAGACTGGGGGGCCCCTAT. Translating it yields CASSRLGGPY. The full CDR3 protein reads CASSRLGGPYEQYF. This sequence joins TRBV17 and TRBJ2-7; 8 bases map to TRBD2. The DNA ends 4 residues before the CDR3 does, and the rest of the CDR3 is filled in from the germline J gene. Germline CDR1 reads MNHDT; CDR2 reads YYDKIL. Losses at the gene ends were 2 bases for V and 2 bases for J; bases not matched to a gene: 2. CDR3 length equals 14 residues.

This clone was counted at least ten times. Germline and genes: mouse. The observed sequence ends 4 residues before the CDR3 terminus, with the missing tail filled in from the germline J gene. The V and J genes are TRBV17 and TRBJ2-2, with 9 bases fitting TRBD1. The CDR3 spans 15 residues. Germline CDR1 MNHDT, CDR2 YYDKIL. Unmatched junction bases numbered 4, after V lost 3 bases and J lost 5 bases. The part of the CDR3 DNA that was read is TGTGCTAGCAGTAGCTGGGGACAGGGTACCGGG. It is translated as CASSSWGQGTG. The complete CDR3 reads CASSSWGQGTGQLYF.

This clone was picked up a small number of times. Mouse names are used for the genes. The CDR3 region is CASGDAGQSYEQYF. CDR3 DNA, as far as it was read: TGTGCCAGCGGTGATGCAGGGCAGAGCTAT. This chain uses TRBV13-2 with TRBJ2-7; the D gene is possibly TRBD1 (5 bases). The read ends 4 residues shy of where the CDR3 ends; the end is completed using the germline J gene. Germline V gene lookup returns CDR1 NNHNN and CDR2 SYGAGS (reference sequence). The V end lost 0 bases, the J end lost 3 bases, and 10 bases lay between the germline ends. CDR3 length equals 14 residues.